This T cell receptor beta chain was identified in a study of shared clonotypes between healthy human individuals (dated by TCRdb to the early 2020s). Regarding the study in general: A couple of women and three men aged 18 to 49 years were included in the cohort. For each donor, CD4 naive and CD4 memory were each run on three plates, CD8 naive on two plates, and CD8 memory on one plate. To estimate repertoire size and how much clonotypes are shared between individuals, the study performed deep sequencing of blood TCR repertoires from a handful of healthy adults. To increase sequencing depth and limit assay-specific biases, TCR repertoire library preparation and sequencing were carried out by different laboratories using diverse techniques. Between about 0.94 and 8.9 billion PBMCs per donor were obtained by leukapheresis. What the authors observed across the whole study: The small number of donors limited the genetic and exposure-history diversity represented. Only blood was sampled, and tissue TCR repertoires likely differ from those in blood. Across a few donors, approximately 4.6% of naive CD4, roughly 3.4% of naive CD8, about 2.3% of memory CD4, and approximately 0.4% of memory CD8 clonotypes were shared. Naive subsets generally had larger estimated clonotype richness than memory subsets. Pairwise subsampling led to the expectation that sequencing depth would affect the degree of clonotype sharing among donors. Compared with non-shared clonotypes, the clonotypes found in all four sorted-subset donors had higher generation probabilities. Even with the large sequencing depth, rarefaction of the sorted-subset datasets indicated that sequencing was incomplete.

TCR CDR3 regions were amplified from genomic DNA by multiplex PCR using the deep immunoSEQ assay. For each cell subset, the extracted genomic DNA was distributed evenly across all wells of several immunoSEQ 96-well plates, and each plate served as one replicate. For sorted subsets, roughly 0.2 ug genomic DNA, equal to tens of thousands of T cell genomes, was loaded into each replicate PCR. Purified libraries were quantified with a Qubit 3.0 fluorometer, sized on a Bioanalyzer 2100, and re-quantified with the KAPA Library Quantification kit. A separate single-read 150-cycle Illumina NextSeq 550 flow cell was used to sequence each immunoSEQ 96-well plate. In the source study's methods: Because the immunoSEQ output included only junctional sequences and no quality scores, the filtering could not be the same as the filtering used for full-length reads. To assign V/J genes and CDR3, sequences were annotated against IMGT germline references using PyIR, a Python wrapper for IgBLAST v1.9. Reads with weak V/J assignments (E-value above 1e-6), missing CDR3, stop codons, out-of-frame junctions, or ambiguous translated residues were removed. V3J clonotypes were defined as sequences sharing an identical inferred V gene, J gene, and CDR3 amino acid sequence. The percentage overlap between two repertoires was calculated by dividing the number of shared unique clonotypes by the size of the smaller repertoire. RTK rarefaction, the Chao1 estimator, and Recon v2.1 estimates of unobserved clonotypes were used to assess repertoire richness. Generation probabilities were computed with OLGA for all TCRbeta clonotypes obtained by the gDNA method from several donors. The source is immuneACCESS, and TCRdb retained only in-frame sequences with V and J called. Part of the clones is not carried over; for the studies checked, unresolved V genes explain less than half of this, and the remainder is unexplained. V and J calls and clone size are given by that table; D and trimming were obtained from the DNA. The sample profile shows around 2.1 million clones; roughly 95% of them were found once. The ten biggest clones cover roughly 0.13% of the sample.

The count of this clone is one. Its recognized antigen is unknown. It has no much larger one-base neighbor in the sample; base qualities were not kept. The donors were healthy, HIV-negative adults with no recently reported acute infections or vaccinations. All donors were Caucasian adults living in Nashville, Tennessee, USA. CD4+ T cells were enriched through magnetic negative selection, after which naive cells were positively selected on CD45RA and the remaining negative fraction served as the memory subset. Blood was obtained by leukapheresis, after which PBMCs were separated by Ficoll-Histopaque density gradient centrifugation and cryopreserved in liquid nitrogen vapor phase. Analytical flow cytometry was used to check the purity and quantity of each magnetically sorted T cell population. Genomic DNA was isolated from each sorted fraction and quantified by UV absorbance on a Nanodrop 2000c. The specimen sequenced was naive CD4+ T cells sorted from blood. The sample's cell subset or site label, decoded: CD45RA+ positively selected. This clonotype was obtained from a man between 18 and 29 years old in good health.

The DNA is as follows: TGTGCCCTAAGGGATAGCGGGAGGGGCGAGCAGTACTTC. Its protein product is CALRDSGRGEQYF. The chain couples TRBV6-5 to TRBJ2-7; 11 nucleotides in the junction match TRBD2. Per the germline V gene, MNHEY is the CDR1 and SVGAGI is the CDR2. V is cut back by 11 bases and J by 6 bases, with 9 bases in the junction unmatched. From the cysteine through the phenylalanine, the CDR3 covers 13 amino acids. Only CDR3 DNA is held: 39 bases, read in frame from base 1.